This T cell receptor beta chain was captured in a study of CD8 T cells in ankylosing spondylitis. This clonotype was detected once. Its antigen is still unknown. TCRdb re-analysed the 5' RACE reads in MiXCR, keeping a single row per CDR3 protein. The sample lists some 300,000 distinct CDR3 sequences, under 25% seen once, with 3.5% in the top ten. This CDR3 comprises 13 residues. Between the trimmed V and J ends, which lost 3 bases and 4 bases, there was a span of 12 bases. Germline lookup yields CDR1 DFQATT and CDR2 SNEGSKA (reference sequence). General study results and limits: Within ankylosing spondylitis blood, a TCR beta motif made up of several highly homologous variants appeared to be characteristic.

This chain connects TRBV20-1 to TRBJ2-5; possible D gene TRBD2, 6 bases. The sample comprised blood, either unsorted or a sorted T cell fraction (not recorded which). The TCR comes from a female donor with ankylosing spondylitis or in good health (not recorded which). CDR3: CSASSGDGETQYF. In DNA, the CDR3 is TGCAGTGCTAGCTCGGGAGATGGAGAGACCCAGTACTTC.